This T cell receptor (beta chain) was retrieved from a study of neurological immune-mediated disorders (dated by TCRdb to 2018 to 2020). For the study in its entirety: Peripheral blood TCR-beta repertoires from patients with HTLV-I-associated myelopathy (HAM/TSP), patients with multiple sclerosis, and healthy controls were compared in the study using UMI-based sequencing. Longitudinal samples, technical triplicates and paired sorted CD4+ and CD8+ T-cell subsets, alongside PBMC samples, were included among the approximately 110 TCR-beta libraries. The cohort comprised approximately 67 subjects: roughly 14 HAM/TSP patients, some 34 multiple sclerosis patients and approximately 20 healthy controls. General study outcomes and caveats: No identical CDR3 amino acid sequences were found to be shared among expanded clones across subjects, suggesting that TCR-beta repertoires were private in all groups. TCR clonal expansion was highest in HAM/TSP patients and lowest in MS patients, with MS patients falling below even healthy controls.

Sorted-subset TCR libraries were prepared from under 1.1 million sorted CD4+ or CD8+ T cells. PBMCs were separated from peripheral blood using Ficoll-Hypaque density gradient centrifugation and then cryopreserved in liquid nitrogen. Paired sorted CD4+ and CD8+ subsets came from healthy controls, HAM/TSP patients and MS patients. This clonotype occurred many times. The antigen it recognizes is unknown. Qualities for individual bases were not recorded, and no much larger clone is one base off. The junction shows trimming of 1 base on V and 1 base on J, plus 10 bases between the germline ends. CDR1 and CDR2, per the germline V gene, are MGHRA and YSYEKL. The CDR3, cysteine through phenylalanine, is 15 amino acids long. The read is trimmed to its CDR3 DNA, 45 bases read in frame from base 1. To synthesize cDNA, template-switch 5'RACE was performed with a primer carrying a 10-nucleotide random unique molecular identifier so that each TCR transcript was tagged. Over 180 million TCR-beta sequences, covering 15-18 subjects, were produced in each sequencing run. The RNeasy kit was used for extraction of total RNA. TCR-beta VDJ regions were amplified with primers for the TCR constant region and the 5'RACE anchor, using the KAPA Real-time Library Amplification kit. A first PCR added sample indexes and Illumina adaptors, after which a second PCR increased the library yield. After purification with Ampure beads, the TCR product of roughly 650 bp was size-selected on a 2% E-gel SizeSelection system. Before pooling, library quality was assessed on a Bioanalyzer, concentration was determined with Qubit, and library quantification was performed with the Kapa Library Quantification kit. Paired-end 2 x 150 bp sequencing of the libraries was performed on an Illumina HiSeq 2500. To increase sequence diversity, about 25-31% phiX was spiked into each library pool. Concerning the study's data processing: The UMI-based MiGEC pipeline processed quality-filtered reads and removed over 85% of raw TCR sequences during error correction. VDJ genes were aligned to IMGT germline references, and clonotypes were defined by unique CDR3 amino acid sequence plus V-J genes. Clonal expansion, Shannon diversity and CDR3 relatedness were evaluated with VDJtools (CalcPairwiseDistances, ClusterSamples), while phylogenetic trees were built in CLCbio workbench. Clones with at least 8 unique UMIs were defined as expanded, with this threshold being based on coefficient-of-variation modelling across technical triplicates. TCRdb ran its own pipeline on the public reads, namely fastp trimming at Q25 and MiXCR clone calling, and kept in-frame beta chains. Identical CDR3 protein sequences are pooled into one entry, listed with their most common genes and DNA. For this entry, the V and J calls and clone size follow TCRdb and not the study's own pipeline. For this sample there are approximately 10,000 distinct CDR3 sequences; under 25% appear just once. Around 50% of the sample is taken by the ten largest.

The source material was CD8+ T cells from blood. Here the chain combines TRBV4-1 and TRBJ1-1; TRBD1 is a weak D gene call, 6 bases matching. This sequence originates from a woman in her sixties with HTLV-1-associated myelopathy (HAM/TSP). The encoded CDR3 is CASSQVGGGNTEAFF. The nucleotide sequence is TGCGCCAGCAGCCAAGTCGGAGGGGGGAACACTGAAGCTTTCTTT.